This is a list of T cell receptor beta chains from one sample in a study of blood T cell repertoires in COVID-19. The assay was immunoSEQ multiplex PCR, and TCRdb's table has in-frame clones only and misses some. Among about 170,000 clones listed, about 88% were seen once. Sequenced sample: peripheral blood. These receptor sequences come from a man between 60 and 75 years old with acute or convalescent COVID-19. The CDR3 runs from the conserved cysteine through the conserved F or W.

cdr3_length v_call cdr3_aa
14 TRBV2 CASRGGSSTGELFF
15 TRBV4-1 CASSRHVDSNQPQHF
13 TRBV10-1 CASGGLNTGELFF
16 TRBV7-3 CASSLTAAGAIRGYTF
13 TRBV5-1 CASSLERDQPQHF
15 TRBV7-2 CASSLTYQNTGELFF
11 TRBV30 CAWSLNYGYTF
11 TRBV6-6 CASTPGLLQFF
17 TRBV24-1 CATSDPAQAGGRDEQFF
15 TRBV5-1 CASSLAGTGTGELFF
13 TRBV5-3 CARSVRDRGELFF
17 TRBV5-5 CASSLETSGRSPYEQYF
15 TRBV27 CASSARTVLNYGYTF
15 TRBV2 CASSDGLARRNEQFF
13 TRBV29-1 CSVESRGNTEAFF
16 TRBV5-1 CASSLFGTGGNEKLFF
14 TRBV6-2/TRBV6-3 CASSRDSTDEKLFF
11 TRBV11-1 CASSVRDKAFF
13 TRBV19 CASIERQGGIAFF
14 TRBV2 CASRRDRAYNEQFF
19 TRBV6-2/TRBV6-3 CASSYSPGFQGVSTDTQYF
17 TRBV11-3 CASSFSLGEATTYEQYF
15 TRBV9 CASSVAGQSGNTIYF
13 TRBV10-3 CASSGQVNTEAFF
13 TRBV27 CASNRGQGGGYTF
16 TRBV6-5 CASSYSRWGRDTEAFF
15 TRBV24-1 CATSDLGGQGDGYTF
12 TRBV20-1 CSASRGMREQYF
16 TRBV6-4 CASSEGQGLPRDTQYF
15 TRBV6-5 CASSYSSQGGEKLFF
14 TRBV19 CASSIGATGYGYTF
15 TRBV25-1 CASSESGRELLGYTF
13 TRBV29-1 CSVERDTNYGYTF
15 TRBV10-3 CAISVTSGFSYEQYF
15 TRBV4-1 CASSPRETGDEKLFF
14 TRBV19 CASSWGDRSQPQHF
16 TRBV20-1 CSASGSWGDTNEKLFF
12 TRBV19 CASSIHPYEQYF
13 TRBV19 CASRSRGPLGYTF
16 TRBV5-1 CASSPLAGVATGELFF
17 TRBV7-2 CASSLTFAGSSGNTIYF
15 TRBV24-1 CATSDSTRVPTEAFF
13 TRBV18 CASSPNRDTEAFF
17 TRBV4-1 CASSEDRGPNTENIQYF
14 TRBV7-8 CASSLAQGLAEQFF
14 TRBV9 CASSVADGMGGYTF
14 TRBV5-1 CASSGTSVGYGYTF
15 TRBV6-4 CASSENNRALYGYTF